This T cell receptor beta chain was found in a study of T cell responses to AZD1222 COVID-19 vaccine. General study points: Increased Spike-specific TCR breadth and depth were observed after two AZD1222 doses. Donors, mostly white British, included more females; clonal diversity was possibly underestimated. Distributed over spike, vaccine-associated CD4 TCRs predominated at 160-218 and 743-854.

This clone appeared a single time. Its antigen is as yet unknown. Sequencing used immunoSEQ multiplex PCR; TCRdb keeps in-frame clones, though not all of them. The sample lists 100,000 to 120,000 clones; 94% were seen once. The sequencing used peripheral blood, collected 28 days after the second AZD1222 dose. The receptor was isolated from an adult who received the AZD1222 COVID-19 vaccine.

The CDR3, as DNA: TGTGCCAGCAGTTTAGCTTCAAGAGAAAAACTGTTTTTT. It specifies CASSLASREKLFF. The rearrangement uses TRBV12-3 or TRBV12-4 and TRBJ1-4; no reliable D call. V was trimmed by 0 bases and J by 8 bases, leaving 7 bases between them. There are 13 residues in the CDR3.